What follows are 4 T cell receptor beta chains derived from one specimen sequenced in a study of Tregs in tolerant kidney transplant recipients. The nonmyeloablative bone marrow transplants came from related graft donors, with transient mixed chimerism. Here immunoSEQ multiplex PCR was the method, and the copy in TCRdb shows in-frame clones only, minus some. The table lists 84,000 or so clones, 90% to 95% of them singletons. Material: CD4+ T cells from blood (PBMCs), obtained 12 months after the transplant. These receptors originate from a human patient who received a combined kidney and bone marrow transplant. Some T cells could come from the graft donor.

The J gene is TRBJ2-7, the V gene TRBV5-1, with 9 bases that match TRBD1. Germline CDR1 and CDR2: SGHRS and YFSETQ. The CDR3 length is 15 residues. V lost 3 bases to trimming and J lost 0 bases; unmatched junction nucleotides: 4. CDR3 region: CASSSDRGSSYEQYF. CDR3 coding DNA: TGCGCCAGCAGCTCCGACAGGGGGAGCTCCTACGAGCAGTACTTC.

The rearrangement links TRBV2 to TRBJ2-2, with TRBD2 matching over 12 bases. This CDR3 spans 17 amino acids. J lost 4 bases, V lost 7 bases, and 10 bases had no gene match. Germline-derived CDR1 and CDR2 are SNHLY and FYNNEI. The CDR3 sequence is CASTPRLAGVITGELFF. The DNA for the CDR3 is TGTGCCAGCACCCCCCGACTAGCGGGAGTGATCACCGGGGAGCTGTTTTTT.

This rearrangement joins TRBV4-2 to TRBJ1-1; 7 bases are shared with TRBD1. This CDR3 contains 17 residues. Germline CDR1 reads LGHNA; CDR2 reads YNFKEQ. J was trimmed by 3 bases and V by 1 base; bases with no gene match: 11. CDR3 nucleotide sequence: TGTGCCAGCAGCCAAGGGGAATTGACAGGGTGGGACACTGAAGCTTTCTTT. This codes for CASSQGELTGWDTEAFF.

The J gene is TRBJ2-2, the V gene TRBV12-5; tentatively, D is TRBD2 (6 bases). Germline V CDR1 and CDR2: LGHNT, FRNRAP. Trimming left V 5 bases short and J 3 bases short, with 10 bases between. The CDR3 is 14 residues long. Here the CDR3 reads CASGGGYDTGELFF. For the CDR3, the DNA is TGTGCTAGTGGTGGGGGGTATGACACCGGGGAGCTGTTTTTT.